Each of the 6 T cell receptor beta chains below was sequenced from the same sample in a study of CD8 T cells in Susac syndrome. Random-hexamer reverse transcription was applied to about 0.5 to 1 ug RNA. Via MiXCR, TCRdb re-called the immunoSEQ multiplex PCR reads, giving one row per CDR3 protein. Counted here are some 300,000 distinct CDR3 sequences, about 91% occurring once; the ten biggest clones make up about 0.17%. Sequencing was carried out using CD8+ T cells from PBMCs. Receptors were obtained from a human donor with multiple sclerosis.

V gene TRBV27 combines with J gene TRBJ2-3; TRBD2 is a possible D gene (5 bases). CDR1 and CDR2 from the germline V gene are MNHEY and SMNVEV (reference sequence). The CDR3 spans 14 residues. The ends were cut back, 5 bases at V and 6 bases at J, with 15 bases in the middle. The CDR3 sequence is CASSPGLGIDTQYF. CDR3 nucleotides: TGTGCCAGCAGTCCCGGACTGGGGATTGATACGCAGTATTTT.

V usage is TRBV7-8 and J usage is TRBJ2-2, with a weak D call TRBD1 (6 bases). V was trimmed by 7 bases and J by 4 bases, leaving 16 bases between them. CDR1 SGHVS and CDR2 FQNEAQ come from the germline V gene. The CDR3 runs to 15 residues. CDR3 in DNA: TGTGCCAGCAACACTATTACAGGGCCCACCGGGGAGCTGTTTTTT. Translation: CASNTITGPTGELFF.

This chain joins TRBV2 and TRBJ2-2, with D uncertain. The CDR3 extends over 12 amino acids. V lost 4 bases and J lost 3, with 3 bases in between. Germline CDR1 SNHLY, CDR2 FYNNEI. The CDR3 nucleotides read TGTGCCAGCAGTGGGTACACCGGGGAGCTGTTTTTT. Protein: CASSGYTGELFF.

J is TRBJ2-2 and V is TRBV5-1; D remains ambiguous. Per the germline V gene, CDR1 is SGHRS and CDR2 is YFSETQ. The CDR3 length is 15 residues. The V gene lost 0 bases and the J gene lost 3 bases, with 9 bases spanning the gap. The DNA for the CDR3 is TGCGCCAGCAGCTTGGATAACAGATACACCGGGGAGCTGTTTTTT. This encodes CASSLDNRYTGELFF.

The rearrangement links TRBV29-1 to TRBJ2-2; D may correspond to TRBD1 or TRBD2 (5 bases each). Germline CDR1 reads SQVTM; CDR2 reads ANQGSEA. The CDR3 spans 15 residues. Trimming stripped 3 bases from V and 3 bases from J, with 14 bases between. The CDR3: CSVEGEQAYTGELFF. CDR3 nucleotide sequence: TGCAGCGTTGAGGGGGAGCAGGCTTACACCGGGGAGCTGTTTTTT.

This clonotype turned up a few times. The rearrangement joins TRBV19 to TRBJ1-1; D perhaps matches TRBD1 (5 bases). Germline V lookup: CDR1 LNHDA, CDR2 SQIVND (reference sequence). V gave up 4 bases and J gave up 4 bases, with 13 bases separating them. This CDR3 has 14 amino acids. The CDR3 DNA reads as TGTGCCAGTAGTAGCGGGGGTTCGGGCACTGAAGCTTTCTTT. Amino acid sequence: CASSSGGSGTEAFF. The variable domain in full, with the rest retrieved from reference TRBV19 and TRBJ1-1, is DGGITQSPKYLFRKEGQNVTLSCEQNLNHDAMYWYRQDPGQGLRLIYYSQIVNDFQKGDIAEGYSVSREKKESFPLTVTSAQKNPTAFYLCASSSGGSGTEAFFGQGTRLTVV.